The present entry profiles one TCR beta chain with its context. Its antigen remains unknown. This sample is part of a study of cytomegalovirus exposure and HLA in healthy donors. Study information: An earlier analysis found fewer than 140 million unique TCR beta sequences from around 180 million T cells.

60 Vbeta and 13 Jbeta primers were used in PCR. Using immunoSEQ multiplex PCR, the repertoire was profiled, and TCRdb retains in-frame clones only, with some absent. The sample has around 97,000 clones, under 80% seen once; the top ten hold over 9%. Broader study findings: There were around 160 TCR beta chains listed as cytomegalovirus-associated. Some V segments (TRBV6-2 and TRBV6-3 among them) were excluded as indistinguishable.

Germline V gene lookup returns CDR1 MNHEY and CDR2 SMNVEV (reference sequence). V was clipped by 4 bases and J by 4 bases; unmatched bases: 10. The CDR3 has 16 amino acids. The receptor comes from a young woman in good health and CMV-seropositive. J is TRBJ1-2 and V is TRBV27; 9 nucleotides line up with TRBD1. Sequencing input: PBMCs. The CDR3 sequence is CASSSATGGLFYGYTF. The CDR3 DNA is TGTGCCAGCAGTTCGGCCACAGGGGGCTTATTCTATGGCTACACCTTC.